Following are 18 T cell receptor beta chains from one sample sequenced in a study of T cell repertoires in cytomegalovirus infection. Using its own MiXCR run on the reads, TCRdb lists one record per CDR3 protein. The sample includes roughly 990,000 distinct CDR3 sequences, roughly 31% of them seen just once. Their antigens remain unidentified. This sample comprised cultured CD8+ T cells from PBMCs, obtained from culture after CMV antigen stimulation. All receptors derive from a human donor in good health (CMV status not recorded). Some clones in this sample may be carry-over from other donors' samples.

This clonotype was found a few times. The CDR3 region is CASTSWTGNTDTQYF. CDR3 DNA: TGTGCCAGCACCTCGTGGACAGGGAACACAGATACGCAGTATTTT. The chain combines TRBV27 with TRBJ2-3; 8 bases are a match to TRBD1. There are 15 residues in the CDR3. Germline assignment: CDR1 MNHEY and CDR2 SMNVEV (reference sequence). The ends lost 7 bases at V and 2 bases at J; junction bases unmatched: 8.

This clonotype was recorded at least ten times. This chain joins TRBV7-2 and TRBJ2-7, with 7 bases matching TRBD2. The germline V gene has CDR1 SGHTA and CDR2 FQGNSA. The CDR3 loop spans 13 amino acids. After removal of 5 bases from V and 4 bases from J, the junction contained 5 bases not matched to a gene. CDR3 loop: CASSPPSGYEQYF. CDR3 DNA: TGTGCCAGCAGCCCCCCTAGCGGATACGAGCAGTACTTC. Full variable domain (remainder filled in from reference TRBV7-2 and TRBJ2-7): GAGVSQSPSNKVTEKGKDVELRCDPISGHTALYWYRQSLGQGLEFLIYFQGNSAPDKSGLPSDRFSAERTGGSVSTLTIQRTQQEDSAVYLCASSPPSGYEQYFGPGTRLTVT.

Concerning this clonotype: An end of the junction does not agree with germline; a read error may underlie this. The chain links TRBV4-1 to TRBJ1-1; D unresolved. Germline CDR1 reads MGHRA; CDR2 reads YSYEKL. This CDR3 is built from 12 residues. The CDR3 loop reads CASSHPNGEVLF. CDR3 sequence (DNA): TGCGCCAGCAGCCATCCTAATGGGGAGGTCCTCTTT.

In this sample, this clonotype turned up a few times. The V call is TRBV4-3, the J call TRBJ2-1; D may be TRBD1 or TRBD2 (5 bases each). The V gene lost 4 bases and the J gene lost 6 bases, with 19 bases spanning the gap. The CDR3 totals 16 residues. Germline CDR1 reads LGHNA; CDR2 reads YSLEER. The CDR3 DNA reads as TGCGCCAGCAGCCTCGACAAGGGACCATTAGTCAATGAGCAGTTCTTC. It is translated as CASSLDKGPLVNEQFF.

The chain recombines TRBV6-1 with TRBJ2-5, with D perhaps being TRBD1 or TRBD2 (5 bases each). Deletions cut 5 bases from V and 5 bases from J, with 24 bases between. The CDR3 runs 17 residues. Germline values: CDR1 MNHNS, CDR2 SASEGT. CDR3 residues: CASSFVITGLGGETQYF. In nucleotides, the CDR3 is TGTGCCAGCAGTTTCGTCATTACAGGACTCGGCGGGGAGACCCAGTACTTC.

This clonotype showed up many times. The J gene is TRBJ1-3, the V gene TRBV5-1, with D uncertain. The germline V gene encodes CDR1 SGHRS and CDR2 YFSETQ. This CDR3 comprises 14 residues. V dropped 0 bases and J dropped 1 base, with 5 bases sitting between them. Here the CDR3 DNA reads TGCGCCAGCAGCTTGGGCAGTTCTGGAAACACCATATATTTT. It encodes CASSLGSSGNTIYF.

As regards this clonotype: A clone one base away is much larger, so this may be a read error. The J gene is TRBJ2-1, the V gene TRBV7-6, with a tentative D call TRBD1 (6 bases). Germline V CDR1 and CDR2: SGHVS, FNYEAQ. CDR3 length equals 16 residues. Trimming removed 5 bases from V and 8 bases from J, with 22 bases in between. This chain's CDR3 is CASSLPGAGSGDEQFF. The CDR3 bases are TGTGCCAGCAGCCTTCCCGGGGCAGGGTCAGGGGATGAGCAGTTCTTC.

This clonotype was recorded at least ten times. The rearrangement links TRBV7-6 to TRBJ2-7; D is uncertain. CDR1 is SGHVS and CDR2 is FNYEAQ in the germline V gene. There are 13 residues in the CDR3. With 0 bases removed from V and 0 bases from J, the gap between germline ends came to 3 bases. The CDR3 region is CASSLADSYEQYF. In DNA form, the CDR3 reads TGTGCCAGCAGCTTAGCGGACTCCTACGAGCAGTACTTC.

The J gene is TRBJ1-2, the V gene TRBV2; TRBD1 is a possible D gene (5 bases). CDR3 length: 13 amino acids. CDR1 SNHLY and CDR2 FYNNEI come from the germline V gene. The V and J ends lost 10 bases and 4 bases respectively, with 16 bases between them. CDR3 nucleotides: TGTGCCATCTACGCCGACAGCCTCTATGGCTACACCTTC. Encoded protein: CAIYADSLYGYTF.

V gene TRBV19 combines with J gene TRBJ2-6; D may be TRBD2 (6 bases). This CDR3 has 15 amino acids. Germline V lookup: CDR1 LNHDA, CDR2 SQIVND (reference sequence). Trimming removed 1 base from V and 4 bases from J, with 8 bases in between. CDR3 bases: TGTGCCAGTAGTATAGTGGCGGGGGGGGCCAACGTCCTGACTTTC. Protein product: CASSIVAGGANVLTF.

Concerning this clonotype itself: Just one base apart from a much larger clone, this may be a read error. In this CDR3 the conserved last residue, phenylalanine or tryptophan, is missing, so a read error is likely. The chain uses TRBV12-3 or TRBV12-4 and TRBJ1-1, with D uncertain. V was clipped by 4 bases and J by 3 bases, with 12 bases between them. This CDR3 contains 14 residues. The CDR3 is CASSSHGYYTEAFS. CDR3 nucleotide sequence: TGTGCCAGCAGTTCCCACGGGTACTACACTGAAGCTTTCTCT.

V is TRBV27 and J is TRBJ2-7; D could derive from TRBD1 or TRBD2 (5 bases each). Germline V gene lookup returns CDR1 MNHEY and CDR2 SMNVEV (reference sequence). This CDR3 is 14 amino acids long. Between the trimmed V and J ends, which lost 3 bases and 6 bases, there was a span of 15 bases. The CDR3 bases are TGTGCCAGCAGTTTCGGGACCGACGTCCTCGAGCAGTACTTC. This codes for CASSFGTDVLEQYF.

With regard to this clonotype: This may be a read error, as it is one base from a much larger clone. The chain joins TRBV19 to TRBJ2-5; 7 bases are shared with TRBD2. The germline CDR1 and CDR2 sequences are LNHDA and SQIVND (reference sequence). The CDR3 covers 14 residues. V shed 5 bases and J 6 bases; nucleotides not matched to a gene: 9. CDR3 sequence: CASSSQTSPKTQYF. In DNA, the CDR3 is TGTGCCAGTAGTTCCCAGACTAGCCCGAAGACCCAGTACTTC.

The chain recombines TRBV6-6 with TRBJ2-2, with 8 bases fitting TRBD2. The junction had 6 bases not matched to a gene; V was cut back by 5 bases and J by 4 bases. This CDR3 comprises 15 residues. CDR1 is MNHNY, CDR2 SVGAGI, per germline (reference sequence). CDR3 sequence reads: CASSTVGGGTGELFF. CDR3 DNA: TGTGCCAGCAGTACCGTCGGGGGGGGCACCGGGGAGCTGTTTTTT.

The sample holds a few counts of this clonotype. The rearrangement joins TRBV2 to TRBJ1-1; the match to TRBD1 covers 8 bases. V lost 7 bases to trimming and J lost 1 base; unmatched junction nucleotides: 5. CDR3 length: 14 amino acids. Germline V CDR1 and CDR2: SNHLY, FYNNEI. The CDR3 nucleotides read TGTGCCAGCACCCGAGACAGGGGGAACACTGAAGCTTTCTTT. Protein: CASTRDRGNTEAFF.

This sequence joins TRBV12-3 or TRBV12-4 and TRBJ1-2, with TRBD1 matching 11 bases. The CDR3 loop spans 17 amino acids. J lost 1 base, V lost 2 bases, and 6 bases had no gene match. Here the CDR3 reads CASSLPAGQGVNYGYTF. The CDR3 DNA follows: TGTGCCAGCAGTTTACCCGCGGGACAGGGGGTTAACTATGGCTACACCTTC.

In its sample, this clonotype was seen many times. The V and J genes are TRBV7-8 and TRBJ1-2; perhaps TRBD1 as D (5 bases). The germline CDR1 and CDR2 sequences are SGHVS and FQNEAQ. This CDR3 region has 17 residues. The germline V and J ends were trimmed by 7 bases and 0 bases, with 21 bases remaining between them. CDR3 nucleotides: TGTGCCAGCAAGAAAGAGGGGTTGGATATATCTAACTATGGCTACACCTTC. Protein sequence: CASKKEGLDISNYGYTF.

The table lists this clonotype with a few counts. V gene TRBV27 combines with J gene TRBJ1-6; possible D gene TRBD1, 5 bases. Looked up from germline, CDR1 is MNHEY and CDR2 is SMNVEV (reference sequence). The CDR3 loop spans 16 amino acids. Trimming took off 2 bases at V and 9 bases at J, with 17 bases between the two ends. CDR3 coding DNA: TGTGCCAGCAGTTTAGCCCGGGACGGGGTCGGTTCACCCCTCCACTTT. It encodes CASSLARDGVGSPLHF.